Detailed here is one T cell receptor beta chain. The data stem from a study of blood T cell repertoires in COVID-19. Per the germline V gene, CDR1 is SGHTA and CDR2 is FQGNSA. The V gene end was trimmed by 5 bases and the J gene end by 3 bases; junction bases not matched to a gene: 7. This CDR3 is built from 14 residues. Method: immunoSEQ multiplex PCR; TCRdb's copy keeps in-frame clones and lacks some. The sample carries 65,000 to 90,000 clones, 90% recorded once. The V gene is TRBV7-2, the J gene TRBJ2-7, with TRBD1 identical over 7 bases. This TCR was recovered from a human donor in a cohort sampled during active COVID-19. Sequencing was done on a sample of peripheral blood. In DNA form, the CDR3 reads TGTGCCAGCAGCCATTCGACAGGGATCTACGAGCAGTACTTC. Residues: CASSHSTGIYEQYF.